The sequence of this T cell receptor (beta chain) was determined in a study of Graves' ophthalmopathy and Graves' hyperthyroidism. This clonotype was seen many times. Beta-chain TCR CDR3 regions were amplified from RNA transcripts. HTBI-primed RT-PCR formed the first round, and a multiplex PCR formed the second. One entry per CDR3 protein results from TCRdb running MiXCR on the multiplex PCR reads. The table includes 350,000 to 400,000 distinct CDR3 sequences, about 16% detected once. Fresh peripheral blood, 8.5 to 10 ml, was the PBMC source. Per the germline V gene, CDR1 is MDHEN and CDR2 is SYDVKM. The CDR3 is made up of 14 amino acids. V shed 4 bases and J shed 1 base, with 8 bases lying between them.

The chain recombines TRBV28 with TRBJ2-4; D remains unclear. Material for sequencing was peripheral blood. The receptor's source is a young woman with Graves' ophthalmopathy. CDR3 loop: CASSSLGAKNIQYF. The CDR3 coding sequence is TGTGCCAGCAGTTCTCTGGGGGCCAAAAACATTCAGTACTTC.